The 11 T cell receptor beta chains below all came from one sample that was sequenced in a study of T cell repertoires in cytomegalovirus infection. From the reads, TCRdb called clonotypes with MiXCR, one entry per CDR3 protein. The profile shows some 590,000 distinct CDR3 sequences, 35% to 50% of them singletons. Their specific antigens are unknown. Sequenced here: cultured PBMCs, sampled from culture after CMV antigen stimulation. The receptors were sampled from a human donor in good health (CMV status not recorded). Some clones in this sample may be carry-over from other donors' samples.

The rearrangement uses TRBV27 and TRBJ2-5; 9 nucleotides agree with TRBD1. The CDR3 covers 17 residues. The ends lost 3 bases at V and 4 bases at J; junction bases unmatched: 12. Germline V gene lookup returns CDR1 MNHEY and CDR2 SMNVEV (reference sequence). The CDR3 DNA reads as TGTGCCAGCAGTTTTATCGCCCCACCGACAGGGGGAGAGACCCAGTACTTC. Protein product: CASSFIAPPTGGETQYF.

CDR3 coding DNA: TGTGCCAGCAGCCCCCTGAAGGGAACCCGGGTAGACAAAAACATTCAGTACTTC. This translates into CASSPLKGTRVDKNIQYF. The chain employs TRBV11-2 and TRBJ2-4; no clear D gene. Germline CDR1 reads SGHAT; CDR2 reads FQNNGV. This CDR3 spans 18 amino acids. With 5 bases removed from V and 3 bases from J, the gap between germline ends came to 23 bases.

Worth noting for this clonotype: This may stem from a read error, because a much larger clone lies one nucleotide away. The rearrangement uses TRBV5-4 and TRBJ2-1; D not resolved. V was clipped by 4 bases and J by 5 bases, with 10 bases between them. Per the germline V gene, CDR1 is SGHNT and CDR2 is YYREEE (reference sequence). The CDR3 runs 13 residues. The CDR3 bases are TGTGCCAGCAGCCCCCAGACAAACAATGAGCAGTTCTTC. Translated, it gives CASSPQTNNEQFF.

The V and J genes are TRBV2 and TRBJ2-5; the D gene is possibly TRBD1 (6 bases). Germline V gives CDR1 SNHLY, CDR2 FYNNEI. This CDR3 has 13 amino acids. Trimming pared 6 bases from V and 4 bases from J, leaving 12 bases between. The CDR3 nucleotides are TGTGCCAGCAGATGGGACATAGGAGAGACCCAGTACTTC. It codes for CASRWDIGETQYF.

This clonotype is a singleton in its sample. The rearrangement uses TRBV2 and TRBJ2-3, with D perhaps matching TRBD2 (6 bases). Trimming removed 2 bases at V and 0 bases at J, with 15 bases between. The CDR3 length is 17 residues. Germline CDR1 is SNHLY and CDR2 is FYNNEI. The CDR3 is CASSETSIVTSTDTQYF. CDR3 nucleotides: TGTGCCAGCAGTGAAACTAGCATTGTGACTAGCACAGATACGCAGTATTTT.

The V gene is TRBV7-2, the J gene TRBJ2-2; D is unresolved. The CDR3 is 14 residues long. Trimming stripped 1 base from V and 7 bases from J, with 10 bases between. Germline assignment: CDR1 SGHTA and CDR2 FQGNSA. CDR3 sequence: CASSLVGWDGELFF. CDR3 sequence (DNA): TGTGCCAGCAGCTTAGTGGGTTGGGACGGGGAGCTGTTTTTT.

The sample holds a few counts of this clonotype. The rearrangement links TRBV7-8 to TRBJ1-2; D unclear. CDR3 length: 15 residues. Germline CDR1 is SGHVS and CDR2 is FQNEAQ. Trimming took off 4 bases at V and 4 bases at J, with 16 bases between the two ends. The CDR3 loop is CASSSQARIGYGYTF. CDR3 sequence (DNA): TGTGCCAGCAGCTCCCAAGCACGCATTGGCTATGGCTACACCTTC.

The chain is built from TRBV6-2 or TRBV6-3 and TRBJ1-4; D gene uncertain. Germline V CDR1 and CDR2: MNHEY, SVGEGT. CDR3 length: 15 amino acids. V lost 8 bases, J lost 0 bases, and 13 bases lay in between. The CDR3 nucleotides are TGTGCCAGCGGCGGGCGGGAAGCAACTAATGAAAAACTGTTTTTT. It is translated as CASGGREATNEKLFF.

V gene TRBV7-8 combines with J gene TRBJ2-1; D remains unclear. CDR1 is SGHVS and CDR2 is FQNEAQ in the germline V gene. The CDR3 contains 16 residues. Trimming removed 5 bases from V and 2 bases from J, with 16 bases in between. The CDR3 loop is CASSRRNGVTYNEQFF. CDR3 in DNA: TGTGCCAGCAGCCGTCGGAATGGAGTCACCTACAATGAGCAGTTCTTC.

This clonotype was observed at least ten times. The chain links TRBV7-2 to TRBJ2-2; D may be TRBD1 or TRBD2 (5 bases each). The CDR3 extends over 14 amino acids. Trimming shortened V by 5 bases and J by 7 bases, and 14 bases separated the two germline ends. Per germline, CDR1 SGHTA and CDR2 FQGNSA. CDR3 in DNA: TGTGCCAGCAGCCCTCTGGGGACGCACGGGGAGCTGTTTTTT. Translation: CASSPLGTHGELFF.

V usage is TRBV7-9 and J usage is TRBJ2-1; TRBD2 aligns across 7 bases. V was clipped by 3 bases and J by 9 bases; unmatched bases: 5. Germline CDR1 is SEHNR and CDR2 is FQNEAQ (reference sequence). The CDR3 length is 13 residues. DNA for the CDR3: TGTGCCAGCAGCTTCCAGCGGGACGGTGAGCAGTTCTTC. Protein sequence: CASSFQRDGEQFF.